The 13 T cell receptor beta chains presented below share a single source sample, sequenced in a study of blood T cell repertoires in COVID-19 (TCRdb year 2020). Library preparation was by the immunoSEQ multiplex PCR assay. Imported from immuneACCESS, the table was reduced by TCRdb to in-frame sequences with V and J called. These copies leave out some clones; in studies compared against another copy, an unresolved V gene accounts for under half, and the cause of the remainder is not known. The table for this sample lists 220,000 or so clones; roughly 84% of them were counted only once. The ten most abundant clones make up around 3.3% of the sample. Material: peripheral blood. The receptors originated from a woman aged 80 or over with acute or convalescent COVID-19.

CDR3 nucleotide sequence: TGTGCCAGCAGTCGGACAGGCGACAATCAGCCCCAGCATTTT. It specifies CASSRTGDNQPQHF. This chain connects TRBV9 to TRBJ1-5; 7 positions agree with TRBD1. V lost 5 bases to trimming and J lost 3 bases; unmatched junction nucleotides: 5. Germline CDR1 is SGDLS and CDR2 is YYNGEE. CDR3 length equals 14 residues. The variable domain in full, with the rest retrieved from reference TRBV9 and TRBJ1-5, is DSGVTQTPKHLITATGQRVTLRCSPRSGDLSVYWYQQSLDQGLQFLIQYYNGEERAKGNILERFSAQQFPDLHSELNLSSLELGDSALYFCASSRTGDNQPQHFGDGTRLSIL.

This sequence joins TRBV7-2 and TRBJ2-3, with TRBD2 matching over 13 bases. CDR3 size: 16 residues. CDR1 is SGHTA and CDR2 is FQGNSA in the germline V gene. V trimming: 4 bases; J trimming: 1 base; junction bases outside the gene matches: 2. The CDR3 sequence: CASSSGLAGGTDTQYF. The CDR3 DNA follows: TGTGCCAGCAGCTCCGGACTAGCGGGGGGCACAGATACGCAGTATTTT.

This clone was found a few times. The chain joins TRBV19 to TRBJ1-1, with a possible D match to TRBD1 (6 bases). The CDR3 has 12 amino acids. The V gene's germline CDR1 is LNHDA and CDR2 SQIVND (reference sequence). V lost 10 bases and J lost 7, with 16 bases in between. DNA of the CDR3: TGTGCCATCAAAGACAGGTCAGGTGAAGCTTTCTTT. Amino acids: CAIKDRSGEAFF. The whole variable domain, remainder taken from reference TRBV19 and TRBJ1-1, is DGGITQSPKYLFRKEGQNVTLSCEQNLNHDAMYWYRQDPGQGLRLIYYSQIVNDFQKGDIAEGYSVSREKKESFPLTVTSAQKNPTAFYLCAIKDRSGEAFFGQGTRLTVV.

This clone appeared a single time. V and J are TRBV5-6 and TRBJ2-7; 8 bases align to TRBD2. Germline V gives CDR1 SGHDT, CDR2 YYEEEE. CDR3 length: 15 amino acids. The junction had 3 bases not matched to a gene; V was cut back by 0 bases and J by 1 base. The CDR3 nucleotides are TGTGCCAGCAGCTTGGTTGGCGGGGGGTCCTACGAGCAGTACTTC. It yields the protein CASSLVGGGSYEQYF.

This clone has only a few counts. The V call is TRBV6-5, the J call TRBJ1-4; 7 bases map to TRBD1. With V trimmed by 5 bases and J by 8 bases, 11 bases remained unmatched. Per the germline V gene, CDR1 is MNHEY and CDR2 is SVGAGI. The CDR3 is made up of 15 amino acids. CDR3 protein: CASSLLSTGIEKLFF. The CDR3 DNA reads TGTGCCAGCAGTCTCCTCTCGACAGGGATAGAAAAACTGTTTTTT.

The chain joins TRBV20-1 to TRBJ1-4, with 9 nucleotides matching TRBD1. This CDR3 spans 15 amino acids. Trimming removed 3 bases from V and 7 bases from J; junction bases left unmatched: 9. The germline V gene has CDR1 DFQATT and CDR2 SNEGSKA (reference sequence). CDR3 nucleotide sequence: TGCAGTGCTAGTTCAGGGACAGGGACGGGTGAAAAACTGTTTTTT. Its translation is CSASSGTGTGEKLFF.

This chain joins TRBV3-1 (or the pseudogene TRBV3-2) and TRBJ1-2, with D unresolved. Trimming took off 5 bases at V and 6 bases at J, with 16 bases between the two ends. The CDR3 loop spans 14 amino acids. From germline, CDR1 is LGHDT and CDR2 YNNKEL (reference sequence). Here the CDR3 DNA reads TGTGCCAGCAGCGTCCGAACAATCCCAAATGGCTACACCTTC. It encodes CASSVRTIPNGYTF.

This chain joins TRBV19 and TRBJ1-2; the D gene is possibly TRBD1 (5 bases). Germline V CDR1 and CDR2: LNHDA, SQIVND (reference sequence). This CDR3 region has 18 residues. The V end lost 5 bases, the J end lost 5 bases, and 27 bases lay between the germline ends. In DNA, the CDR3 is TGTGCCAGTAGTTTCCCCCAGGGAAGAAGTTACCCTAGTTATGGCTACACCTTC. This sequence encodes CASSFPQGRSYPSYGYTF.

The J gene is TRBJ1-2, the V gene TRBV28; 9 bases agree with TRBD1. V was clipped by 6 bases and J by 7 bases; unmatched bases: 6. The CDR3 has 13 residues. Germline lookup yields CDR1 MDHEN and CDR2 SYDVKM. The CDR3 DNA follows: TGTGCCAGCAGAACAGGGGGCGGTCGTGGCTACACCTTC. This encodes CASRTGGGRGYTF.

The rearrangement joins TRBV6-2 or TRBV6-3 to TRBJ2-1; the match to TRBD2 covers 10 bases. The CDR3 has 15 residues. In germline, CDR1 is MNHEY, CDR2 SVGEGT. After removal of 6 bases from V and 3 bases from J, the junction contained 5 bases not matched to a gene. The CDR3 nucleotides are TGTGCCAGCAGACCTAGCGGGGGCCTCTACAATGAGCAGTTCTTC. Translated: CASRPSGGLYNEQFF.

This clone showed up just once. J is TRBJ1-1 and V is TRBV5-4; D unclear. The CDR3 runs to 14 residues. Trimming removed 0 bases at V and 3 bases at J, with 9 bases between. Germline V gene lookup returns CDR1 SGHNT and CDR2 YYREEE (reference sequence). The CDR3: CASSLDAGDTEAFF. CDR3 sequence (DNA): TGTGCCAGCAGCTTGGATGCGGGTGACACTGAAGCTTTCTTT.

The V call is TRBV3-1 (or the pseudogene TRBV3-2), the J call TRBJ1-2, with TRBD1 as a possible D gene (6 bases). Germline-derived CDR1 and CDR2 are LGHDT and YNNKEL (reference sequence). Trimming left V 2 bases short and J 3 bases short, with 10 bases between. The length of the CDR3 is 14 residues. CDR3 DNA sequence: TGTGCCAGCAGCCAACAGAGGGGGTACTATGGCTACACCTTC. This translates into CASSQQRGYYGYTF.

About this clone itself: Germline is not matched at one junction end, which may reflect a read error. The rearrangement links TRBV6-1 to TRBJ1-6; 7 nucleotides agree with TRBD1. The CDR3 consists of 14 residues. Looked up from germline, CDR1 is MNHNS and CDR2 is SASEGT. The CDR3 nucleotides are TGTGCCAGCAGGTCGACAGGGAACTATTCACCCCCCCACTTT. Its translation: CASRSTGNYSPPHF.